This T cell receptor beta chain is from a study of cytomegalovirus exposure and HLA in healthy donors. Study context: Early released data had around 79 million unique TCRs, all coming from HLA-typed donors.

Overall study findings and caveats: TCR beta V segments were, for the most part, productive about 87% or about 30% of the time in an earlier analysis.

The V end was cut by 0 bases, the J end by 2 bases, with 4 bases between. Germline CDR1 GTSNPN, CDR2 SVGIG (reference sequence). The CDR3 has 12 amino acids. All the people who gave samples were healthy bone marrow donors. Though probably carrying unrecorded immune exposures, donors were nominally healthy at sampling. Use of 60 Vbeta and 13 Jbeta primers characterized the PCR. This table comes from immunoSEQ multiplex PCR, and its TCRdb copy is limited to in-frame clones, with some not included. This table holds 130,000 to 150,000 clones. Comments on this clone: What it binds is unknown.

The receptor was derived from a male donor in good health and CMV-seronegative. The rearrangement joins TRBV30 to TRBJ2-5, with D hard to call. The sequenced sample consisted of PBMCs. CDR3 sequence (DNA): TGTGCCTGGAGTGTCCCGCAAGAGACCCAGTACTTC. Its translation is CAWSVPQETQYF.